The clone carrying this T cell receptor (beta chain) was seen a handful of times. This sample stems from a study of blood T cell repertoires in COVID-19. For the study at large: The United States, Italy and Spain were the sources of the acute and convalescent COVID-19 samples. Sources were T cells, B-cell-depleted T cells, or PBMCs; the material itself was cDNA or gDNA.

In the original processing: Reference gene primer amplification gave estimated nucleated cell counts. Profiled with immunoSEQ multiplex PCR; TCRdb holds only in-frame clones, not every one. V, J and clone size are those of that table, while D and trimming were read from the DNA. Found here are some 220,000 clones, 75% to 85% of them singletons; the top ten hold roughly 13%. The sequenced sample consisted of peripheral blood. The clonotype was recovered from a human donor in a cohort sampled during active COVID-19.

The CDR3 DNA is TGTGCCAGCAGTTCAGGCCTGAGGGATGGCTACACCTTC. Translating gives CASSSGLRDGYTF. The chain links TRBV5-5 to TRBJ1-2; no firm D call. Germline-derived CDR1 and CDR2 are SGHKS and YYEKEE (reference sequence). The CDR3 is made up of 13 amino acids. V lost 5 bases to trimming and J lost 6 bases, with 14 bases between them. Combining the CDR3 with reference TRBV5-5 and TRBJ1-2 gives the whole variable domain DAGVTQSPTHLIKTRGQQVTLRCSPISGHKSVSWYQQVLGQGPQFIFQYYEKEERGRGNFPDRFSARQFPNYSSELNVNALLLGDSALYLCASSSGLRDGYTFGSGTRLTVV.